This is a list of T cell receptor beta chains from one sample in a study of OX40 agonist ivuxolimab in advanced cancers. Data came from immunoSEQ multiplex PCR; TCRdb stores just in-frame clones and leaves some out. The table has some 94,000 clones, approximately 92% seen once; the top ten hold 3.4%. The material was CD4+ or CD8+ T cells sorted from blood, obtained in a trial of the OX40 agonist ivuxolimab. These receptor sequences come from an adult with an advanced solid tumor such as melanoma, head and neck, liver or kidney cancer. Both conserved end residues are part of each CDR3. A D gene is named only where the DNA matches it firmly. A clone size is listed for some rows: how often the clone was seen (once, few, many), or a class if it is expanded.

d_call j_call v_call clone_size cdr3_aa cdr3_nt
- TRBJ1-5 TRBV6-6 - CASSENQPQHF TGTGCCAGCAGTGAGAATCAGCCCCAGCATTTT
- TRBJ2-7 TRBV13 - CASSFGWAESTYEQYF TGTGCCAGCAGCTTCGGTTGGGCTGAATCCACTTACGAGCAGTACTTC
TRBD2 TRBJ2-7 TRBV9 - CASSVGGGLAGEQYF TGTGCCAGCAGCGTAGGAGGGGGACTAGCAGGCGAGCAGTACTTC
- TRBJ1-1 TRBV7-6 once CASSPGTTTEAFF TGTGCCAGCAGCCCAGGGACGACCACTGAAGCTTTCTTT
- TRBJ1-2 TRBV6-5 - CASSYSLQKGYTF TGTGCCAGCAGTTACTCGTTACAGAAGGGCTACACCTTC
- TRBJ2-7 TRBV28 - CASSFAPYEQYF TGTGCCAGCAGTTTTGCCCCCTACGAGCAGTACTTC
- TRBJ2-5 TRBV5-5 - CASKAKETQYF TGTGCCAGCAAAGCAAAAGAGACCCAGTACTTC
TRBD2 TRBJ2-1 TRBV25-1 - CASSVGAGGPVNEQFF TGTGCCAGCAGTGTAGGGGCGGGAGGGCCGGTCAATGAGCAGTTCTTC
TRBD2 TRBJ2-2 TRBV19 - CASSLGLGTGELFF TGTGCCAGCTCCCTGGGACTAGGGACCGGGGAGCTGTTTTTT
- TRBJ2-7 TRBV10-1 - CASSEYRAGEQYF TGCGCCAGCAGTGAGTACAGGGCGGGCGAGCAGTACTTC
TRBD1 TRBJ2-7 TRBV27 once CASAIYRGRAYEQYF TGTGCCAGCGCTATCTACAGGGGCCGAGCCTACGAGCAGTACTTC
- TRBJ2-2 TRBV21-1 - CASSKDSGYPGELFF TGTGCCAGCAGCAAAGATTCGGGGTATCCCGGGGAGCTGTTTTTT
- TRBJ1-1 TRBV7-2 - CASSLVAGMNTEAFF TGTGCCAGCAGCTTAGTCGCGGGAATGAACACTGAAGCTTTCTTT
- TRBJ2-1 TRBV9 - CASSPNNNEQFF TGTGCCAGCAGCCCTAACAACAATGAGCAGTTCTTC
- TRBJ2-5 TRBV7-6 - CASSLGDVETQYF TGTGCCAGCAGCTTAGGTGACGTGGAGACCCAGTACTTC
- TRBJ2-3 TRBV7-3 - CASSSEGGLLDTQYF TGTGCCAGCAGCTCTGAGGGGGGACTACTGGATACGCAGTATTTT
- TRBJ2-1 TRBV30 - CAWGGNEQFF TGTGCCTGGGGGGGCAATGAGCAGTTCTTC
- TRBJ2-7 TRBV11-3 - CASSSLTYEQYF TGTGCCAGCAGCTCCCTTACCTACGAGCAGTACTTC
- TRBJ2-1 TRBV18 - CASSQYEGAGNEQFF TGTGCCAGCTCACAGTACGAGGGGGCGGGGAATGAGCAGTTCTTC
TRBD1 TRBJ1-5 TRBV27 - CASSSRGPNQPQHF TGTGCCAGCAGTTCCAGGGGGCCCAATCAGCCCCAGCATTTT
TRBD1 TRBJ2-7 TRBV19 - CASSTKGTGVVEQYF TGTGCCAGTAGTACCAAAGGAACAGGGGTTGTCGAGCAGTACTTC
- TRBJ2-1 TRBV11-2 - CASSGDLDEQFF TGTGCCAGCTCGGGAGATTTGGATGAGCAGTTCTTC
TRBD1 TRBJ2-1 TRBV4-3 - CASSPGTAAYNEQFF TGCGCCAGCAGCCCCGGGACAGCAGCCTACAATGAGCAGTTCTTC
- TRBJ2-2 TRBV13 once CASSFGRTNTGELFF TGTGCCAGCAGCTTCGGCAGAACGAACACCGGGGAGCTGTTTTTT
TRBD1 TRBJ1-2 TRBV6-1 - CASRTGPTFYGYTF TGTGCCAGCAGGACAGGGCCTACTTTCTATGGCTACACCTTC
- TRBJ2-2 TRBV13 - CASSLSGRAELFF TGTGCCAGCAGCTTAAGTGGCAGAGCGGAGCTGTTTTTT
- TRBJ1-1 TRBV6-5 once CASSYSTLGSTEAFF TGTGCCAGCAGTTACTCGACATTGGGGAGCACTGAAGCTTTCTTT
- TRBJ1-6 TRBV7-2 - CASSWDLDSPLHF TGTGCCAGCAGCTGGGACCTCGATTCACCCCTCCACTTT
TRBD1 TRBJ1-5 TRBV7-2 - CASSLERGLQPQHF TGTGCCAGCAGCTTAGAAAGGGGGCTTCAGCCCCAGCATTTT
- TRBJ2-7 TRBV10-1 - CASSEGGDREQYF TGCGCCAGCAGTGAAGGAGGGGACAGAGAGCAGTACTTC
- TRBJ1-2 TRBV2 - CASKGSLYGYTF TGTGCCAGCAAGGGTTCCCTTTATGGCTACACCTTC
- TRBJ2-1 TRBV7-2 - CASSPDHYNEQFF TGTGCCAGCAGCCCTGATCATTACAATGAGCAGTTCTTC
TRBD1 TRBJ1-1 TRBV2 few CASSAVTGREAFF TGTGCCAGCAGTGCCGTGACAGGGCGGGAAGCTTTCTTT
- TRBJ1-5 TRBV27 few CASSRQYSNQPQHF TGTGCCAGCAGTAGACAGTATAGCAATCAGCCCCAGCATTTT
- TRBJ1-2 TRBV28 - CASSLTGRLYGYTF TGTGCCAGCAGTTTGACAGGTCGGCTCTATGGCTACACCTTC
TRBD1 TRBJ1-1 TRBV30 few CAWRSDRGNEAFF TGTGCCTGGAGGTCAGACAGGGGCAATGAAGCTTTCTTT
- TRBJ2-7 TRBV5-1 - CASSLEAGDTYEQYF TGCGCCAGCAGCTTGGAGGCAGGGGACACCTACGAGCAGTACTTC